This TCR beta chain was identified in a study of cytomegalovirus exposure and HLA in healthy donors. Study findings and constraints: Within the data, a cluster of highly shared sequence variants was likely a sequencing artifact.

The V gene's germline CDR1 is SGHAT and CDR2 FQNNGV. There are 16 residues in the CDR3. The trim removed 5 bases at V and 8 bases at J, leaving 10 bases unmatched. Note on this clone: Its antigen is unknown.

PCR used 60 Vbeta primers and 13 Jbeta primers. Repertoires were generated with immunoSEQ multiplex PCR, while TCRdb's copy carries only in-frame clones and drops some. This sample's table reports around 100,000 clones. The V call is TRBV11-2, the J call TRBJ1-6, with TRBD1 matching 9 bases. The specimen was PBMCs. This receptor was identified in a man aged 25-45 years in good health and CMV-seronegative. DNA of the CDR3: TGTGCCAGCAGCGGGGGGACAGGGTTCGGGGATTCACCCCTCCACTTT. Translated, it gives CASSGGTGFGDSPLHF.